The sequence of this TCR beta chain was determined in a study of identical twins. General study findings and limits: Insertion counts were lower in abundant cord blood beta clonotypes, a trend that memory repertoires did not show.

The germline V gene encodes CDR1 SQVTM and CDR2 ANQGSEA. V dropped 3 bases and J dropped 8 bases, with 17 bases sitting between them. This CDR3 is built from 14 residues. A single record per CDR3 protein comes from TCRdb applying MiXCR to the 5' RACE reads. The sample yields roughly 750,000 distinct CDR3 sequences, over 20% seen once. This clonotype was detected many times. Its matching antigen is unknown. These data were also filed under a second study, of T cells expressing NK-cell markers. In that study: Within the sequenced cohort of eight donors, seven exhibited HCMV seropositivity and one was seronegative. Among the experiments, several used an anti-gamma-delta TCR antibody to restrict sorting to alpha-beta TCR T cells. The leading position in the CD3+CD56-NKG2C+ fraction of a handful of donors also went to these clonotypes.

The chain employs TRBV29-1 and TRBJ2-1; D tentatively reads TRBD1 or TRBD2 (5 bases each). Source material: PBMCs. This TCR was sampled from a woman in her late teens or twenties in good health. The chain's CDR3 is CSVDPGALLDEQFF. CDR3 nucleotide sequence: TGCAGCGTTGACCCCGGGGCACTCCTAGATGAGCAGTTCTTC.